This TCR beta chain was found in a study of regulatory T cells in long-lasting Graves disease. As for the study in general: Over-5-year antithyroid drug use with positive TSH receptor antibodies defined persistent Graves' disease in the study.

Time point meaning: persistent/refractory GD, antithyroid drugs over 5 years with positive TRAb. The TCR library used RNA extracted from PBMCs. Construction of the TCR beta libraries employed iRepertoire HTBI primers in conjunction with Arm-PCR of CDR3 regions. TCRdb called the multiplex PCR reads again in MiXCR, with one record for every CDR3 protein. The sample yields approximately 500,000 distinct CDR3 sequences, roughly 21% seen once. Sequencing used peripheral blood mononuclear cells (PBMCs), obtained when the disease was refractory, from a patient treated with antithyroid drugs. The sequence derives from a female donor with Graves disease.

The CDR3 DNA reads TGTGCCAGCAGCTTCCAGGACAGGGACAATCAGCCCCAGCATTTT. This encodes CASSFQDRDNQPQHF. The genes are TRBV5-6 and TRBJ1-5, with 8 bases lining up with TRBD1. Trimming took 2 bases from V and 3 from J; bases not matched to a gene: 4. The CDR3 is made up of 15 amino acids. Per germline, CDR1 SGHDT and CDR2 YYEEEE. The full variable domain, rest sourced from reference TRBV5-6 and TRBJ1-5, is DAGVTQSPTHLIKTRGQQVTLRCSPKSGHDTVSWYQQALGQGPQFIFQYYEEEERQRGNFPDRFSGHQFPNYSSELNVNALLLGDSALYLCASSFQDRDNQPQHFGDGTRLSIL.